The 30 T cell receptor beta chains below come from one sample, sequenced in a study of blood T cells in healthy people across ages. The second PCR ran about 6 to 12 cycles with a sample-barcoded 5' primer and J-beta primers. Using its own MiXCR run on the 5' RACE reads, TCRdb lists one record per CDR3 protein. The sample holds 600,000 to 800,000 distinct CDR3 sequences; 52% are singletons and the top ten take roughly 12%. Specimen: blood. The receptors here all came from an elderly woman in good health.

This clonotype was observed many times. The chain links TRBV27 to TRBJ2-1; a possible D gene is TRBD2 (6 bases). This CDR3 has 14 amino acids. Germline V gives CDR1 MNHEY, CDR2 SMNVEV (reference sequence). Trimming removed 5 bases at V and 7 bases at J, with 15 bases between. The CDR3 nucleotides are TGTGCCAGCAGTCGGAGGGGCGGTTCTAATGAGCAGTTCTTC. Amino acid sequence: CASSRRGGSNEQFF.

In regard to this clonotype: With a much larger clone just one base away, this may be a read error. The CDR3 bases are TGCAGCACTGGTTCTGGGGCCAACGTCCTGACTTTC. It yields the protein CSTGSGANVLTF. The J gene is TRBJ2-6, the V gene TRBV29-1; D is ambiguous. The CDR3 runs to 12 residues. The V end lost 8 bases, the J end lost 1 base, and 6 bases lay between the germline ends. CDR1 and CDR2 from the germline V gene are SQVTM and ANQGSEA.

As concerns this clonotype: It may be a read error: a sequence one base away is much more abundant. This rearrangement joins TRBV12-3 or TRBV12-4 to TRBJ2-7; D is unclear. The ends were cut back, 2 bases at V and 0 bases at J, with 8 bases in the middle. The CDR3 loop spans 14 amino acids. DNA for the CDR3: TGTGCCAGCAGTTTAAGGTTAACCTCCTACGAGCAGTACTTC. Protein product: CASSLRLTSYEQYF.

This clonotype was counted at least ten times. The chain joins TRBV20-1 to TRBJ2-7, with 7 bases aligning to TRBD1. CDR3 length equals 14 residues. Per germline, CDR1 DFQATT and CDR2 SNEGSKA (reference sequence). After removal of 0 bases from V and 3 bases from J, the junction contained 5 bases not matched to a gene. For the CDR3, the DNA is TGCAGTGCTAGAGACCGGGACAGTCTCTACGAGCAGTACTTC. This gives the protein CSARDRDSLYEQYF.

Turning to this clonotype: A single base separates this from a much larger clone, so it may be a read error. The V call is TRBV14, the J call TRBJ2-7; D possibly corresponds to TRBD2 (6 bases). Per the germline V gene, CDR1 is SGHDN and CDR2 is FVKESK. The CDR3 length is 15 residues. Trimming stripped 2 bases from V and 2 bases from J, with 13 bases between. The CDR3 DNA sequence: TGTGCCAGCAGCCAAATGGGACTGCGAGCCTACGAGCAGTACTTC. This sequence encodes CASSQMGLRAYEQYF.

The V and J genes are TRBV15 and TRBJ2-3; D not certain. This CDR3 is built from 13 residues. Looked up from germline, CDR1 is LNHNV and CDR2 is YYDKDF (reference sequence). Trimming took off 8 bases at V and 2 bases at J, with 11 bases between the two ends. The CDR3 sequence is CATGGTYTDTQYF. The CDR3 DNA follows: TGTGCCACCGGCGGCACCTACACAGATACGCAGTATTTT.

The sample holds a few counts of this clonotype. The V gene is TRBV12-3 or TRBV12-4, the J gene TRBJ2-7; TRBD1 agrees at 7 bases. The CDR3 contains 14 residues. Trimming removed 6 bases from V and 0 bases from J; junction bases left unmatched: 5. In DNA form, the CDR3 reads TGTGCCAGCAGATCCCGACAGGGCTCCTACGAGCAGTACTTC. Translating it yields CASRSRQGSYEQYF.

This clonotype was detected a few times. This may come from a read error, since a much larger clone is one base off. The chain links TRBV29-1 to TRBJ2-7; the match to TRBD1 covers 9 bases. V was clipped by 7 bases and J by 7 bases; unmatched bases: 11. The CDR3 is made up of 13 amino acids. In germline, CDR1 is SQVTM, CDR2 ANQGSEA. The CDR3 bases are TGCAGCGCCCGGGACAGGGTAAATATTGAGCAGTACTTC. Its protein is CSARDRVNIEQYF.

The V call is TRBV12-3 or TRBV12-4, the J call TRBJ2-7; maybe TRBD2 (5 bases). The CDR3 runs to 14 residues. V was trimmed by 5 bases and J by 2 bases, leaving 13 bases between them. CDR3 in DNA: TGTGCCAGCAGTCCCCTGGGCGGGCCCTACGAGCAGTACTTC. Its protein product is CASSPLGGPYEQYF.

Of note for this clonotype: One end of the junction varies from germline; a read error may be responsible. The chain links TRBV3-1 to TRBJ2-3; 12 nucleotides align to TRBD2. The V gene's germline CDR1 is LGHDT and CDR2 YNNKEL (reference sequence). This CDR3 spans 17 amino acids. The CDR3 loop reads CDSSLHRTSGASNTQYF. DNA of the CDR3: TGTGACAGCAGCCTACATAGGACTAGCGGGGCGTCAAATACGCAGTATTTT.

The chain links TRBV5-1 to TRBJ2-2; D might be TRBD2 (6 bases). The CDR3 is 14 amino acids. V shed 4 bases and J shed 4 bases, with 11 bases lying between them. CDR1 is SGHRS and CDR2 is YFSETQ in the germline V gene. For the CDR3, the DNA is TGCGCCAGCAGCGGGAGGCCGCTCACCGGGGAGCTGTTTTTT. Amino acids: CASSGRPLTGELFF.

CDR3 sequence: CATMVVANEKLFF. CDR3 sequence (DNA): TGTGCCACCATGGTGGTTGCGAATGAAAAACTGTTTTTT. The V gene is TRBV28, the J gene TRBJ1-4, with D unclear. Trimming shortened V by 10 bases and J by 5 bases, and 14 bases separated the two germline ends. Germline V gene sequence: CDR1 MDHEN, CDR2 SYDVKM. The CDR3 loop spans 13 amino acids.

DNA of the CDR3: TGCAGCGTTGAAGGTGTTCTAGCGGGAGAAAGATCCTACAATGAGCAGTTCTTC. Translation gives CSVEGVLAGERSYNEQFF. The chain recombines TRBV29-1 with TRBJ2-1; 10 positions agree with TRBD2. This CDR3 spans 18 amino acids. Trimming cost V 1 base and J 1 base; bases outside gene matches: 10. The germline gives CDR1 SQVTM, CDR2 ANQGSEA.

This clonotype was recorded at least ten times. V gene TRBV6-5 combines with J gene TRBJ1-4, with 7 bases aligning to TRBD1. Germline lookup yields CDR1 MNHEY and CDR2 SVGAGI. V was clipped by 2 bases and J by 8 bases; unmatched bases: 5. This CDR3 is built from 14 residues. CDR3 residues: CASSYGTVGEKLFF. DNA for the CDR3: TGTGCCAGCAGTTACGGGACAGTTGGAGAAAAACTGTTTTTT.

This chain joins TRBV7-3 and TRBJ2-3, with a tentative D call TRBD2 (7 bases). Per germline, CDR1 SGHTA and CDR2 FQGTGA. The V gene lost 2 bases and the J gene lost 2 bases, with 17 bases spanning the gap. The CDR3 length is 17 residues. The CDR3 region is CASSLSGTAGATDTQYF. The CDR3 coding sequence is TGTGCCAGCAGCTTATCGGGGACCGCGGGGGCCACAGATACGCAGTATTTT.

Worth noting for this clonotype: A read error may be the cause here, since a much bigger clone is one base away. This chain uses TRBV12-3 or TRBV12-4 with TRBJ2-3, with unresolved D. The CDR3 spans 12 residues. Trimming removed 5 bases from V and 8 bases from J, with 11 bases in between. CDR3 in DNA: TGTGCCAGCAGTATTGACGGTTGTACGCAGTATTTT. As protein: CASSIDGCTQYF.

The chain recombines TRBV10-3 with TRBJ2-1; D is unresolved. The CDR3 is made up of 13 amino acids. Trimming shortened V by 5 bases and J by 10 bases, and 15 bases separated the two germline ends. Germline V gene lookup returns CDR1 ENHRY and CDR2 SYGVKD. CDR3 DNA sequence: TGTGCCATCAGTCCGTCATCAGACGGGGAGCAGTTCTTC. The encoded protein is CAISPSSDGEQFF.

This clonotype was detected many times. The V call is TRBV3-1, the J call TRBJ2-3, with 10 bases fitting TRBD2. V lost 4 bases to trimming and J lost 3 bases; unmatched junction nucleotides: 7. Germline CDR1 LGHDT, CDR2 YNNKEL (reference sequence). The CDR3 spans 16 residues. CDR3 region: CASSRPAGGLTDTQYF. The CDR3, as DNA: TGTGCCAGCAGCCGACCAGCGGGAGGGTTAACAGATACGCAGTATTTT.

With regard to this clonotype: It may be a read error: a sequence one base away is much more abundant. J is TRBJ2-2 and V is TRBV28; D call uncertain. CDR1 and CDR2 (germline): MDHEN, SYDVKM. This CDR3 region has 12 residues. DNA for the CDR3: TGTGCCAGCAGGTTATACACCGGGGAGCTGTTTTTT. Translating gives CASRLYTGELFF. The whole variable domain, remainder taken from reference TRBV28 and TRBJ2-2, is DVKVTQSSRYLVKRTGEKVFLECVQDMDHENMFWYRQDPGLGLRLIYFSYDVKMKEKGDIPEGYSVSREKKERFSLILESASTNQTSMYLCASRLYTGELFFGEGSRLTVL.

Note on this clonotype: One end of the junction does not line up with germline, which may come from a read error. As DNA, the CDR3 is TGCAGTGCTAGGGAGGAAGCCAGTGTTAATGAGAAACTGTTTTTT. Its protein is CSAREEASVNEKLFF. The V gene is TRBV20-1, the J gene TRBJ1-4; D is unclear. The CDR3 consists of 15 residues. Germline V gene data show CDR1 as DFQATT and CDR2 as SNEGSKA (reference sequence).

This clonotype was counted ten times or more. The chain couples TRBV2 to TRBJ1-1, with 7 bases that match TRBD1. V lost 10 bases and J lost 1; bases outside the gene matches: 6. Germline assignment: CDR1 SNHLY and CDR2 FYNNEI. The CDR3 consists of 13 residues. CDR3 sequence: CATWGQPNTEAFF. For the CDR3, the DNA is TGTGCCACCTGGGGACAGCCGAACACTGAAGCTTTCTTT.

About this clonotype itself: One junction end disagrees with the germline gene, perhaps due to a read error. The chain is built from TRBV7-9 and TRBJ2-1, with 11 bases that match TRBD1. The J call is doubtful: the DNA matches TRBJ2-7 better. This CDR3 region has 15 residues. Germline assignment: CDR1 SEHNR and CDR2 FQNEAQ (reference sequence). The CDR3 DNA reads as TGTGCTAGCAGCTCAGGACAGGGGGCAGATCACGAGCAGTACTTC. It codes for CASSSGQGADHEQYF.

To note about this clonotype: Since the CDR3 does not end with the conserved phenylalanine or tryptophan, this likely comes from a read error. This chain's CDR3 is CASSLSQATDTQYL. The CDR3 bases are TGTGCCAGCAGTTTAAGCCAGGCCACAGATACGCAGTATTTG. This rearrangement joins TRBV12-3 or TRBV12-4 to TRBJ2-3; D remains unclear. The V end lost 2 bases, the J end lost 2 bases, and 8 bases lay between the germline ends. The CDR3 has 14 residues.

About this clonotype: Just one base apart from a much larger clone, this may be a read error. The chain recombines TRBV12-3 or TRBV12-4 with TRBJ2-6; unclear D gene. The CDR3 has 17 amino acids. V gave up 6 bases and J gave up 0 bases, with 15 bases separating them. The DNA for the CDR3 is TGTGCCAGCAGCCCTCCGCTACCCCGCTCTGGGGCCAACGTCCTGACTTTC. Protein: CASSPPLPRSGANVLTF.

A single count supports this clonotype. This chain connects TRBV6-5 to TRBJ1-2; D remains unclear. Trimming cost V 5 bases and J 8 bases, with 24 bases left between them. Looked up from germline, CDR1 is MNHEY and CDR2 is SVGAGI. The CDR3 loop spans 16 amino acids. This chain's CDR3 is CASSLRAGVSSRGYTF. The CDR3 nucleotides read TGTGCCAGCAGTCTCCGAGCAGGTGTTTCTTCCAGGGGCTACACCTTC.

Comments on this clonotype: A much larger clone differs by one base, so this may be a read error. The chain combines TRBV10-3 with TRBJ2-1, with D maybe TRBD1 (5 bases). CDR3 size: 13 residues. The V gene's germline CDR1 is ENHRY and CDR2 SYGVKD. Trimming stripped 4 bases from V and 13 bases from J, with 17 bases between. This CDR3 reads CAISGQSQETQFF. The CDR3, as DNA: TGTGCCATCAGTGGACAGAGCCAAGAGACCCAGTTCTTC.

This chain uses TRBV7-2 with TRBJ2-5; no clear D. Germline V lookup: CDR1 SGHTA, CDR2 FQGNSA. This CDR3 contains 14 residues. Trimming took 1 base from V and 5 from J, leaving 11 bases between them. The CDR3 DNA sequence: TGTGCCAGCAGCTTAGAACTTGTAGGGGAGACCCAGTACTTC. Translation: CASSLELVGETQYF.

The chain employs TRBV10-3 and TRBJ2-1; 7 bases agree with TRBD2. Germline V CDR1 and CDR2: ENHRY, SYGVKD. Germline trimming cut 3 bases from V and 4 bases from J; bases unmatched to any gene: 12. The CDR3 is 17 residues long. The CDR3 DNA reads as TGTGCCATCAGTGAATGGGGTGGGACTAACCTATACAATGAGCAGTTCTTC. This gives the protein CAISEWGGTNLYNEQFF.

This clonotype was seen only once. The rearrangement uses TRBV21-1 and TRBJ2-4; the table assigns TRBD2, which was not confirmed against the DNA. The J call may be faulty, since TRBJ2-7 better matches the DNA end. TRBV21-1 is termed a pseudogene. The CDR3 is 15 amino acids. CDR3 residues: CASSRKGKGGNEQYF. In nucleotides, the CDR3 is TGTGCCAGCAGCAGGAAAGGGAAGGGAGGAAACGAGCAGTACTTC.

On this clonotype itself: One end of the junction does not line up with germline, which may come from a read error. The chain uses TRBV5-1 and TRBJ1-1; a weak D match, TRBD1 (5 bases). The CDR3 totals 15 residues. The germline gives CDR1 SGHRS, CDR2 YFSETQ. CDR3 amino acids: CASSLEGAPNAEAFF. The CDR3 DNA reads as TGCGCCAGCAGCTTGGAAGGGGCCCCGAACGCTGAAGCTTTCTTT. Complete variable domain (other parts from reference TRBV5-1 and TRBJ1-1): KAGVTQTPRYLIKTRGQQVTLSCSPISGHRSVSWYQQTPGQGLQFLFEYFSETQRNKGNFPGRFSGRQFSNSRSEMNVSTLELGDSALYLCASSLEGAPNAEAFFGQGTRLTVV.